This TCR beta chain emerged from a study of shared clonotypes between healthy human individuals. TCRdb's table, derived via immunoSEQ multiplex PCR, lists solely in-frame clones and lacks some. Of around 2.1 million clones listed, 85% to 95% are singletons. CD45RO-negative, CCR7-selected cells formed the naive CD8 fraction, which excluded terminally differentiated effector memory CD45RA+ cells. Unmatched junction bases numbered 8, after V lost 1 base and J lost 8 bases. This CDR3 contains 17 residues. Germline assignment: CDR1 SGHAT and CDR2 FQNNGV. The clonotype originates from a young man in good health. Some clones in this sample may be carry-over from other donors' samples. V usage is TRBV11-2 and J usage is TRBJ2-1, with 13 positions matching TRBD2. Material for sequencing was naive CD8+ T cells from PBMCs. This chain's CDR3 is CASSLVELAGGPDEQFF. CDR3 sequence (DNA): TGTGCCAGCAGCTTAGTGGAACTAGCGGGAGGGCCGGATGAGCAGTTCTTC.